The rows below give T cell receptor beta chains drawn from one sample of a study of T cell repertoires in cytomegalovirus infection. These receptors lack a known antigen. TCRdb itself ran the reads through MiXCR, one entry per CDR3 protein. Altogether more than 110,000 distinct CDR3 sequences are present, over 25% being singletons, with the ten largest covering 52%. The sequencing here drew on CD8+ T cells from cultured PBMCs, taken from culture after CMV antigen stimulation. These TCRs come from a human donor in good health (CMV status not recorded). Some clones in this sample may be carry-over from other donors' samples. Both conserved end residues are trimmed from each CDR3. D genes are given only for firm matches. Some rows mark clone size as missing; the rest say once, few, many or name a class of expanded clone.

cdr3_length v_call d_call clone_size cdr3_aa
13 TRBV7-9 - few ASSLAATGGEKLF
13 TRBV2 TRBD1 few ASTGQGLANYGYT
14 TRBV5-6 TRBD1 many ASSSELGTAVYGYT
13 TRBV5-4 TRBD1 - ASSVTGSSYNEQF
9 TRBV6-5 - few ASRTRKEAF
12 TRBV20-1 - few SARGEVGDTEAF
12 TRBV15 TRBD1 - ATSTSTGQETQY
13 TRBV20-1 TRBD2 - SARTSGGYTDTQY
14 TRBV7-2 - - ASSFLRDSGTDTQY
15 TRBV6-5 TRBD1 many ASSYSPGTGSTGELF
12 TRBV5-4 - many ASSLGWDTGELF
14 TRBV7-2 - many ASSSAPTTPNYGYT
14 TRBV28 TRBD1 - ASSSTRTGGAYEQY
14 TRBV7-6 TRBD1 many ASSLVEGALGYGYT
12 TRBV5-6 - many ASSTGTSGNTIY
10 TRBV7-8 - - ASSLLRGEQY